These 11 T cell receptor beta chains were all obtained from the same sample, sequenced in a study of monozygotic twins with inflammatory bowel disease. TCRdb reanalyzed the 5' RACE reads and collapses them to one entry per CDR3 protein, without DNA. The sample has 150,000 to 200,000 distinct CDR3 sequences, and its top ten clones hold approximately 7.4%. The specimen sequenced was blood. The receptors derive from a human donor with ulcerative colitis or Crohn's disease, or a healthy co-twin of an affected twin (not recorded which).

The rearrangement links TRBV7-2 to TRBJ2-3; TCRdb gives TRBD2 as the D gene, but with no DNA this cannot be confirmed. The CDR3 length is 12 residues. The germline CDR1 and CDR2 sequences are SGHTA and FQGNSA. The CDR3 sequence: CASSFSPDTQYF.

The V and J genes are TRBV10-2 and TRBJ1-1. Per germline, CDR1 WSHSY and CDR2 SAAADI. This CDR3 contains 13 residues. This CDR3 is CASSDSIGTEAFF.

The J gene is TRBJ2-7, the V gene TRBV20-1; TCRdb proposes TRBD2, but this gene call is untestable without DNA. CDR3 length equals 15 residues. Looked up from germline, CDR1 is DFQATT and CDR2 is SNEGSKA (reference sequence). CDR3 in amino acids: CSARLDSAGSYEQYF.

The rearrangement uses TRBV7-9 and TRBJ1-2; TCRdb returns TRBD1, unconfirmable since there is no DNA. Germline values: CDR1 SEHNR, CDR2 FQNEAQ (reference sequence). The CDR3 runs to 15 residues. The CDR3 spells CASSSRDAPNYGYTF.

The CDR3: CASSARQGQETQYF. The chain joins TRBV19 to TRBJ2-5; TCRdb's assignment of TRBD1 cannot be checked, as there is no DNA. The germline V gene has CDR1 LNHDA and CDR2 SQIVND (reference sequence). The CDR3 is 14 residues long.

V gene TRBV6-5 combines with J gene TRBJ2-1; TCRdb's assignment of TRBD2 cannot be checked, as there is no DNA. The CDR3 runs 17 residues. Germline values: CDR1 MNHEY, CDR2 SVGAGI. The chain's CDR3 is CASSYSPLAGIYNEQFF.

The chain recombines TRBV7-2 with TRBJ2-7; TCRdb designates TRBD2, a call that cannot be tested without DNA. The CDR3 is 14 amino acids. Germline lookup yields CDR1 SGHTA and CDR2 FQGNSA. The CDR3 here is CASTPFGGVYEQYF.

The gene calls are TRBV6-4 and TRBJ1-6. CDR1 is MRHNA, CDR2 SNTAGT, per germline. This CDR3 spans 15 amino acids. The CDR3 spells CASSDRPGESSPLHF.

V is TRBV29-1 and J is TRBJ1-1; TCRdb lists TRBD1, though no DNA is available to test this call. Germline-derived CDR1 and CDR2 are SQVTM and ANQGSEA. This CDR3 is built from 12 residues. The CDR3 protein is CSVVLQGSEAFF.

V and J are TRBV6-2 or TRBV6-3 and TRBJ2-7. CDR1 is MNHEY, CDR2 SVGEGT, per germline. The CDR3 has 13 residues. The CDR3 sequence: CASSYRQIYEQYF.

The rearrangement joins TRBV11-2 to TRBJ2-7; TCRdb picks TRBD2, but there is no DNA to check that call. From germline, CDR1 is SGHAT and CDR2 FQNNGV. The CDR3 is made up of 16 amino acids. The CDR3 spells CASSLDLAGGRHEQYF.